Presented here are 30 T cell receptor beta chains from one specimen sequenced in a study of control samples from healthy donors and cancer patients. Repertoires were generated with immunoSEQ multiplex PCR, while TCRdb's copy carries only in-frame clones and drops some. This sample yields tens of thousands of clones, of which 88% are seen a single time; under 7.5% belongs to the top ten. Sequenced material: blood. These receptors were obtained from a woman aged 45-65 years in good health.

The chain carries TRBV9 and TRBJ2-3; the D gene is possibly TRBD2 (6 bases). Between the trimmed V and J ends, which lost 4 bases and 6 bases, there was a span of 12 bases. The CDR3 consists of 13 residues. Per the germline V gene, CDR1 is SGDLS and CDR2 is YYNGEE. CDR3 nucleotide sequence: TGTGCCAGCAGCCCCCAGGAGGGGGATACGCAGTATTTT. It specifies CASSPQEGDTQYF.

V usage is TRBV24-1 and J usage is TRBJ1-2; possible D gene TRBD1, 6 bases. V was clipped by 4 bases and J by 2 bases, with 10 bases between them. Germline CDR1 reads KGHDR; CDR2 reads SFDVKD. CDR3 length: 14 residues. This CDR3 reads CATSDLDRNYGYTF. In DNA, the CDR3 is TGTGCCACCAGTGACCTTGACAGGAACTATGGCTACACCTTC.

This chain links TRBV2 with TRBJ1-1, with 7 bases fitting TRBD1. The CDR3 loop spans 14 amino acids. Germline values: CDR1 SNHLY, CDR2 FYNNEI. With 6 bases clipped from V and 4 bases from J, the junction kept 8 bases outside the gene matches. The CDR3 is CASRKGTVITEAFF. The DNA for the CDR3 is TGTGCCAGCAGAAAAGGGACAGTGATCACTGAAGCTTTCTTT.

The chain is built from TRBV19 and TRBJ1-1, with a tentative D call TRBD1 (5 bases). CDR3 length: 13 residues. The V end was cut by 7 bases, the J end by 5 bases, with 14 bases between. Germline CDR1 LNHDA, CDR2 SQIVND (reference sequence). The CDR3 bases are TGTGCCAGTACCCCCGGAGGGGTTACTGAAGCTTTCTTT. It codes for CASTPGGVTEAFF. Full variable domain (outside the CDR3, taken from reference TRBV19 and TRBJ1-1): DGGITQSPKYLFRKEGQNVTLSCEQNLNHDAMYWYRQDPGQGLRLIYYSQIVNDFQKGDIAEGYSVSREKKESFPLTVTSAQKNPTAFYLCASTPGGVTEAFFGQGTRLTVV.

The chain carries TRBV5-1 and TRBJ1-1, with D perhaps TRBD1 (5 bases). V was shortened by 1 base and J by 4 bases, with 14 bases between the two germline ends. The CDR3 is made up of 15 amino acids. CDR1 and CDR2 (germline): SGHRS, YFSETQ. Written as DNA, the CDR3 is TGCGCCAGCAGCTTGAATTGGGGCTCCGGCACTGAAGCTTTCTTT. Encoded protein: CASSLNWGSGTEAFF. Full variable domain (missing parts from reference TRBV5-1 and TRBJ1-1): KAGVTQTPRYLIKTRGQQVTLSCSPISGHRSVSWYQQTPGQGLQFLFEYFSETQRNKGNFPGRFSGRQFSNSRSEMNVSTLELGDSALYLCASSLNWGSGTEAFFGQGTRLTVV.

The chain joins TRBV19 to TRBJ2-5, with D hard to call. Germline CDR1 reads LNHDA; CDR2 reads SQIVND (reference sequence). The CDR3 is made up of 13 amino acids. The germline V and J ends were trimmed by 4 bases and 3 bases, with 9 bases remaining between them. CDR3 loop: CASSKQKKETQYF. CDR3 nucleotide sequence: TGTGCCAGTAGTAAACAGAAGAAAGAGACCCAGTACTTC.

The CDR3 nucleotides are TGTGCCAGCAGCTTTTCCTTTAATGCAGATACGCAGTATTTT. It specifies CASSFSFNADTQYF. The V and J genes are TRBV5-5 and TRBJ2-3, with D unclear. This CDR3 is 14 amino acids long. Trimming pared 2 bases from V and 4 bases from J, leaving 11 bases between. CDR1 is SGHKS and CDR2 is YYEKEE in the germline V gene (reference sequence).

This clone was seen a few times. CDR3 coding DNA: TGCGCCAGCAGCGCCACAGAGAGCTCCTATAATTCACCCCTCCACTTT. Translation gives CASSATESSYNSPLHF. The rearrangement uses TRBV5-1 and TRBJ1-6; no clear D gene. The length of the CDR3 is 16 residues. V was pared by 4 bases and J by 0 bases, with 11 bases between. In germline, CDR1 is SGHRS, CDR2 YFSETQ.

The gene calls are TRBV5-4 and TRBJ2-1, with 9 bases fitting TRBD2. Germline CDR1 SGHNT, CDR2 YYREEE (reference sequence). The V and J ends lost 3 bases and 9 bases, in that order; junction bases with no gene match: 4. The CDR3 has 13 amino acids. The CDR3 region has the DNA TGTGCCAGCAGCTCCGGGACTAGCAGTGAGCAGTTCTTC. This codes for CASSSGTSSEQFF.

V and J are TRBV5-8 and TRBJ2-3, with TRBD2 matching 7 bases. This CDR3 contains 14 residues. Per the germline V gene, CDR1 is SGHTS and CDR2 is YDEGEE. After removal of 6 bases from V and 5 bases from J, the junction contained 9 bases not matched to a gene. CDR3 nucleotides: TGTGCCAGCATAATAAGCGGGGTGCAAGATACGCAGTATTTT. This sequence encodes CASIISGVQDTQYF. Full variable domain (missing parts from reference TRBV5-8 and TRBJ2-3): EAGVTQSPTHLIKTRGQQATLRCSPISGHTSVYWYQQALGLGLQFLLWYDEGEERNRGNFPPRFSGRQFPNYSSELNVNALELEDSALYLCASIISGVQDTQYFGPGTRLTVL.

As DNA, the CDR3 is TGTGCCAGCAGCCTGACTAGCGGGGGGTCAAGCGAGCAGTACTTC. This translates into CASSLTSGGSSEQYF. V and J are TRBV4-2 and TRBJ2-7; 13 bases map to TRBD2. CDR1 is LGHNA and CDR2 is YNFKEQ in the germline V gene. The V gene end was trimmed by 4 bases and the J gene end by 6 bases; junction bases not matched to a gene: 6. CDR3 length: 15 residues.

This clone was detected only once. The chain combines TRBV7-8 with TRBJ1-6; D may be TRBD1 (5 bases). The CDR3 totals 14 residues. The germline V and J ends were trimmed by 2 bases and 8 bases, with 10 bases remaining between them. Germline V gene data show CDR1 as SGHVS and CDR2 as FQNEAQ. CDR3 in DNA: TGTGCCAGCAGCTTAAGGGACGGAGATTCACCCCTCCACTTT. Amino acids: CASSLRDGDSPLHF. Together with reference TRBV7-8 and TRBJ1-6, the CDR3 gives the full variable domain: GAGVSQSPRYKVAKRGQDVALRCDPISGHVSLFWYQQALGQGPEFLTYFQNEAQLDKSGLPSDRFFAERPEGSVSTLKIQRTQQEDSAVYLCASSLRDGDSPLHFGNGTRLTVT.

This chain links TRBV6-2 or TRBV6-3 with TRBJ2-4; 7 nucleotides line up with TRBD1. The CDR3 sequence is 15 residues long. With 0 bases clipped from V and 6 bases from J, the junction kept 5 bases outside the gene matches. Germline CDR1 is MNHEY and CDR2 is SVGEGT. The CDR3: CASSYSDRSLNIQYF. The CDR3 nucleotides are TGTGCCAGCAGTTACTCGGACAGGTCGTTAAACATTCAGTACTTC.

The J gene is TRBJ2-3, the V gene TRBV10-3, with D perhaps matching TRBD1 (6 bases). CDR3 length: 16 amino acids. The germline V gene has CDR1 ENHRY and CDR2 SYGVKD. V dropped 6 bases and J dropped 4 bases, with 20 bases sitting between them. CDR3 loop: CAIRPRQVHGPDTQYF. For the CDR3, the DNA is TGTGCCATCAGACCCAGACAGGTTCATGGCCCAGATACGCAGTATTTT.

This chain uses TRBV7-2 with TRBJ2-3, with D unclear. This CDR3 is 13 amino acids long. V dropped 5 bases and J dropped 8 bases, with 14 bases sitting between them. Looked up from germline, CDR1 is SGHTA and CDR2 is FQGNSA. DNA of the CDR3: TGTGCCAGCAGCCTAGGTCTACGAGGTACGCAGTATTTT. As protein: CASSLGLRGTQYF. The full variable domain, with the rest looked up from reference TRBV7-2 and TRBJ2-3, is GAGVSQSPSNKVTEKGKDVELRCDPISGHTALYWYRQSLGQGLEFLIYFQGNSAPDKSGLPSDRFSAERTGGSVSTLTIQRTQQEDSAVYLCASSLGLRGTQYFGPGTRLTVL.

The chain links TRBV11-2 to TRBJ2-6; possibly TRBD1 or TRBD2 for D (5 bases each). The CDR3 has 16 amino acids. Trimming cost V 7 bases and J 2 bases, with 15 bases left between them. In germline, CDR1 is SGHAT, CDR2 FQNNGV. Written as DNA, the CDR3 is TGTGCCAGCACAGACAGAAGGAGGACTGGGGCCAACGTCCTGACTTTC. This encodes CASTDRRRTGANVLTF.

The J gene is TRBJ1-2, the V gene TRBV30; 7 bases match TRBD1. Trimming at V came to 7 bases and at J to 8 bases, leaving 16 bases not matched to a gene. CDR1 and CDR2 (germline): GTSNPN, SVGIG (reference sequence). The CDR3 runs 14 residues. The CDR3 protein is CASRGSGPGGGYTF. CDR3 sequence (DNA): TGTGCCTCCCGGGGTTCTGGGCCAGGGGGAGGCTACACCTTC. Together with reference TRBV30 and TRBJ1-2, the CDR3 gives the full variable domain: SQTIHQWPATLVQPVGSPLSLECTVEGTSNPNLYWYRQAAGRGLQLLFYSVGIGQISSEVPQNLSASRPQDRQFILSSKKLLLSDSGFYLCASRGSGPGGGYTFGSGTRLTVV.

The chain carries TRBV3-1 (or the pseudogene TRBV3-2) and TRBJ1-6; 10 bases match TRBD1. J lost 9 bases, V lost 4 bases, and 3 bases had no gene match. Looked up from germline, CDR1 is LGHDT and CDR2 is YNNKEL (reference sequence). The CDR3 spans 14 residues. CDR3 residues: CASSPGTGVSPLHF. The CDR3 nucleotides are TGTGCCAGCAGCCCGGGGACAGGGGTTTCACCCCTCCACTTT.

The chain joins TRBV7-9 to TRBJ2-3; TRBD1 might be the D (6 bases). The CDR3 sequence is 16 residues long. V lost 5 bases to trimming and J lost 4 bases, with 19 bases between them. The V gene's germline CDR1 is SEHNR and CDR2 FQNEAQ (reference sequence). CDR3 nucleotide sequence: TGTGCCAGCAGCGCAGGGGCCCCCTACAGACCAGATACGCAGTATTTT. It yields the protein CASSAGAPYRPDTQYF.

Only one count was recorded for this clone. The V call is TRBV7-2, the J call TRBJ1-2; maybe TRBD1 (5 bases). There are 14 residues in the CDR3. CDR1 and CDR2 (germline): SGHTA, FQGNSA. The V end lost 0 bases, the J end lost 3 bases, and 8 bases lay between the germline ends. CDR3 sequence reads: CASSLALGDYGYTF. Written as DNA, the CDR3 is TGTGCCAGCAGCTTAGCGCTAGGGGACTATGGCTACACCTTC.

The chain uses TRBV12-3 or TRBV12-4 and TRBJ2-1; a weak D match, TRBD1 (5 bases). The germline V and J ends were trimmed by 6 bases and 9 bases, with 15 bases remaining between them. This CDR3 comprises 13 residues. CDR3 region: CASSRDSPGEQFF. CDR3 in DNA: TGTGCCAGCAGCCGTGACAGTCCCGGTGAGCAGTTCTTC.

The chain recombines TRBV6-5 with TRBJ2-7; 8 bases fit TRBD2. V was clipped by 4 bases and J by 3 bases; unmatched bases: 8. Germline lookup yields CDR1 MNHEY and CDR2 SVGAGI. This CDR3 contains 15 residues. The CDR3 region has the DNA TGTGCCAGCAGTTCGGGGGGGCGCCCCGGCTACGAGCAGTACTTC. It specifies CASSSGGRPGYEQYF.

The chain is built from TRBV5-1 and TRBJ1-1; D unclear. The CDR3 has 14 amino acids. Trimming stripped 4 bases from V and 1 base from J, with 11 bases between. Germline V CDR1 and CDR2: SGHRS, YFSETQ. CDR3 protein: CASSNMAENTEAFF. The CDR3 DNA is TGCGCCAGCAGCAATATGGCGGAGAACACTGAAGCTTTCTTT. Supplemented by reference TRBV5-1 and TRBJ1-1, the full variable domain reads KAGVTQTPRYLIKTRGQQVTLSCSPISGHRSVSWYQQTPGQGLQFLFEYFSETQRNKGNFPGRFSGRQFSNSRSEMNVSTLELGDSALYLCASSNMAENTEAFFGQGTRLTVV.

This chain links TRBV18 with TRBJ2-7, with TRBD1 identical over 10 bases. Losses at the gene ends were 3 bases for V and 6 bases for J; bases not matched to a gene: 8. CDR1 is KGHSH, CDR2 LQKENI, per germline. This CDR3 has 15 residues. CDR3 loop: CASSPRDRGGLEQYF. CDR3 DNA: TGTGCCAGCTCACCCCGGGACAGGGGTGGCCTCGAGCAGTACTTC.

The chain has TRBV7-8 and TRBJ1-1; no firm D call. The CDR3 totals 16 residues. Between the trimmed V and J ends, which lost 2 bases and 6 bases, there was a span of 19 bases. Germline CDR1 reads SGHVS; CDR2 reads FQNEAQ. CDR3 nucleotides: TGTGCCAGCAGCTTAAGGTCCACCGGGGTCGGCGCTGAAGCTTTCTTT. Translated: CASSLRSTGVGAEAFF.

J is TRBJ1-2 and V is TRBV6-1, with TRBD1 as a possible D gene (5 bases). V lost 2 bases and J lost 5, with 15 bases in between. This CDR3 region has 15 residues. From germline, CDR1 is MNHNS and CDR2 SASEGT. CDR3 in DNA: TGTGCCAGCAGTGAAATGGCTGGGGGAGGATATGGCTACACCTTC. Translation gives CASSEMAGGGYGYTF.

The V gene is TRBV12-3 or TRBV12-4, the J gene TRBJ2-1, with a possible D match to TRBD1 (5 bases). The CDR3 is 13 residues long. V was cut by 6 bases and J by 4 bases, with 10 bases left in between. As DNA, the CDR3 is TGTGCCAGCAGACCGGACACTTACAATGAGCAGTTCTTC. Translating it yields CASRPDTYNEQFF.

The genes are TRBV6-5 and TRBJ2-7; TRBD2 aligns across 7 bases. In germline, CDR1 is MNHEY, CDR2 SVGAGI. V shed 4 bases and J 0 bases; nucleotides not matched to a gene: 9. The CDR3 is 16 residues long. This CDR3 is CASSFTRAGSSYEQYF. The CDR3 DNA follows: TGTGCCAGCAGTTTTACGAGAGCGGGGAGCTCCTACGAGCAGTACTTC.

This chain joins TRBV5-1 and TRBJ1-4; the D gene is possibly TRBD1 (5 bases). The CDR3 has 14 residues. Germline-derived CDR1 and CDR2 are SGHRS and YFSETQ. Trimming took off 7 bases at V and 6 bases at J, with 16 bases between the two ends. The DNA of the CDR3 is TGCGCCAGCGCAAGGACCGGGACGCATGAAAAACTGTTTTTT. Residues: CASARTGTHEKLFF. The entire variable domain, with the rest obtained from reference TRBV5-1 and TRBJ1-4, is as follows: KAGVTQTPRYLIKTRGQQVTLSCSPISGHRSVSWYQQTPGQGLQFLFEYFSETQRNKGNFPGRFSGRQFSNSRSEMNVSTLELGDSALYLCASARTGTHEKLFFGSGTQLSVL.

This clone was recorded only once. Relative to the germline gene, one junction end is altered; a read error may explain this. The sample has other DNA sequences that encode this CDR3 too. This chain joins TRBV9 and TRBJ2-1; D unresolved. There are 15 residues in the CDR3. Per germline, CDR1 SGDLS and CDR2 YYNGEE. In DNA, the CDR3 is TGCGCCAGCAGCGTAGAGATCACGCGTATCGATGAGCAGTTCTTC. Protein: CASSVEITRIDEQFF.